The 20 T cell receptor beta chains below all came from one sample that was sequenced in a study of T-cell memory formation after mild COVID-19. TCRdb passed the 5' RACE reads through MiXCR, listing each CDR3 protein once. This sample yields 250,000 to 300,000 distinct CDR3 sequences, of which about 17% are seen a single time; 22% belongs to the top ten. The sequenced material came from PBMCs or a T cell subset sorted from them (not recorded which). Source of these receptors: a man aged 18-30 years who had mild COVID-19 (a few samples of this study predate the infection). Cell type and time point are not known.

This chain uses TRBV11-2 with TRBJ2-1; D not resolved. V was clipped by 6 bases and J by 0 bases, with 12 bases between them. Germline V CDR1 and CDR2: SGHAT, FQNNGV. The CDR3 length is 15 residues. CDR3 nucleotide sequence: TGTGCCAGCAGGGTCGGTATGCCCTCCTACAATGAGCAGTTCTTC. Translation gives CASRVGMPSYNEQFF.

The chain has TRBV7-2 and TRBJ2-5; D possibly matches TRBD1 or TRBD2 (6 bases each). CDR1 SGHTA and CDR2 FQGNSA come from the germline V gene. Trimming took 3 bases from V and 1 from J, leaving 12 bases between them. The CDR3 runs 15 residues. The CDR3 loop reads CASSFPGGFQETQYF. For the CDR3, the DNA is TGTGCCAGCAGCTTCCCCGGGGGCTTCCAAGAGACCCAGTACTTC.

This clonotype was picked up a small number of times. The chain employs TRBV6-5 and TRBJ1-6; D is uncertain. Germline-derived CDR1 and CDR2 are MNHEY and SVGAGI. V lost 1 base, J lost 13 bases, and 23 bases lay in between. CDR3 size: 17 residues. The CDR3 is CASSYLGQDEVLLPLHF. The DNA of the CDR3 is TGTGCCAGCAGTTACTTAGGGCAGGACGAGGTATTATTGCCCCTCCACTTT.

Turning to this clonotype: Mismatch with germline at one junction end may stem from a read error. The genes are TRBV6-5 and TRBJ2-1, with a possible D match to TRBD1 (5 bases). This CDR3 contains 15 residues. Germline V gene data show CDR1 as MNHEY and CDR2 as SVGAGI. The CDR3 nucleotides are TGTGCCAGCAGAGTCCAGGGTGGCTCCCACAATGAGCAGTTCTTC. Amino acid sequence: CASRVQGGSHNEQFF.

The V call is TRBV29-1, the J call TRBJ1-5; D might be TRBD1 (5 bases). The CDR3 contains 13 residues. Germline V lookup: CDR1 SQVTM, CDR2 ANQGSEA. Trimming took off 4 bases at V and 11 bases at J, with 18 bases between the two ends. The CDR3, as DNA: TGCAGCGTTGTAGGGGACCTCGGTGGGGCCCAGCATTTT. Its translation: CSVVGDLGGAQHF.

V usage is TRBV12-5 and J usage is TRBJ2-1, with D maybe TRBD1 (6 bases). The V and J ends lost 1 base and 4 bases respectively, with 14 bases between them. Germline V lookup: CDR1 LGHNT, CDR2 FRNRAP. This CDR3 has 16 amino acids. CDR3 nucleotides: TGTGCTAGTGGTTTGGCCACCGGGACACAGTACAATGAGCAGTTCTTC. Translation gives CASGLATGTQYNEQFF.

CDR3 region: CASSLALAGDHNEQFF. CDR3 bases: TGCGCCAGCAGCTTGGCCCTAGCGGGGGATCACAATGAGCAGTTCTTC. The chain joins TRBV5-1 to TRBJ2-1, with 10 bases aligning to TRBD2. J was trimmed by 5 bases and V by 0 bases; bases with no gene match: 5. Germline V gives CDR1 SGHRS, CDR2 YFSETQ. The CDR3 consists of 16 residues. Supplemented by reference TRBV5-1 and TRBJ2-1, the full variable domain reads KAGVTQTPRYLIKTRGQQVTLSCSPISGHRSVSWYQQTPGQGLQFLFEYFSETQRNKGNFPGRFSGRQFSNSRSEMNVSTLELGDSALYLCASSLALAGDHNEQFFGPGTRLTVL.

The chain recombines TRBV7-9 with TRBJ2-5, with 8 bases matching TRBD2. The CDR3 length is 13 residues. The V gene's germline CDR1 is SEHNR and CDR2 FQNEAQ (reference sequence). The V and J ends lost 5 bases and 6 bases, in that order; junction bases with no gene match: 5. CDR3 DNA: TGTGCCAGCAGCCCGACTAGCGTGAAGACCCAGTACTTC. This translates into CASSPTSVKTQYF.

Only a few counts were recorded for this clonotype. The chain couples TRBV4-2 to TRBJ2-4; D unresolved. Trimming stripped 0 bases from V and 5 bases from J, with 8 bases between. The CDR3 runs 14 residues. CDR1 LGHNA and CDR2 YNFKEQ come from the germline V gene. The DNA of the CDR3 is TGTGCCAGCAGCCAAGAGGACGCGCAAAACATTCAGTACTTC. This sequence encodes CASSQEDAQNIQYF.

This clonotype was observed a handful of times. The J gene is TRBJ1-1, the V gene TRBV24-1; a possible D gene is TRBD1 (6 bases). Trimming left V 7 bases short and J 3 bases short, with 17 bases between. This CDR3 contains 15 residues. The germline gives CDR1 KGHDR, CDR2 SFDVKD. The DNA for the CDR3 is TGTGCCACCAGACCCTCGGGGGCGAGGGACACTGAAGCTTTCTTT. Its protein product is CATRPSGARDTEAFF.

This clonotype has just a few counts. Here the CDR3 DNA reads TGCGCCAGCAGCTTGACCAGGCCCTCGCAAGAGACCCAGTACTTC. This translates into CASSLTRPSQETQYF. This chain uses TRBV5-1 with TRBJ2-5; D gene ambiguous. There are 15 residues in the CDR3. V gave up 1 base and J gave up 2 bases, with 12 bases separating them. Germline V gene sequence: CDR1 SGHRS, CDR2 YFSETQ.

This chain uses TRBV20-1 with TRBJ2-5; no clear D gene. With 2 bases removed from V and 5 bases from J, the gap between germline ends came to 30 bases. CDR3 size: 19 residues. Germline values: CDR1 DFQATT, CDR2 SNEGSKA (reference sequence). The CDR3 protein is CSARPTPPKWSLAWETQYF. In DNA, the CDR3 is TGCAGTGCTAGACCGACCCCGCCTAAGTGGAGCCTGGCTTGGGAGACCCAGTACTTC.

The genes are TRBV6-2 or TRBV6-3 and TRBJ2-5; D assignment may be TRBD1 or TRBD2 (5 bases each). The CDR3 sequence is 15 residues long. V gave up 5 bases and J gave up 7 bases, with 20 bases separating them. Germline CDR1 is MNHEY and CDR2 is SVGEGT. In DNA form, the CDR3 reads TGTGCCAGCAGTCCCCAGGGTGGACTCGGCGGGACCCAGTACTTC. It is translated as CASSPQGGLGGTQYF.

This clonotype appeared a few times. The rearrangement joins TRBV15 to TRBJ2-5; no firm D call. The CDR3 extends over 13 amino acids. Germline V gives CDR1 LNHNV, CDR2 YYDKDF (reference sequence). With 3 bases removed from V and 1 base from J, the gap between germline ends came to 6 bases. CDR3 bases: TGTGCCACCAGCAGTGGAGCCCAAGAGACCCAGTACTTC. Translation: CATSSGAQETQYF.

The chain joins TRBV7-2 to TRBJ1-6; maybe TRBD1 (5 bases). The V end lost 8 bases, the J end lost 11 bases, and 19 bases lay between the germline ends. The CDR3 sequence is 14 residues long. The germline V gene encodes CDR1 SGHTA and CDR2 FQGNSA. The CDR3 sequence is CASQARYKQAPLHF. Written as DNA, the CDR3 is TGTGCCAGCCAGGCGAGGTACAAACAGGCACCCCTCCACTTT. Full variable domain (rest looked up from reference TRBV7-2 and TRBJ1-6): GAGVSQSPSNKVTEKGKDVELRCDPISGHTALYWYRQSLGQGLEFLIYFQGNSAPDKSGLPSDRFSAERTGGSVSTLTIQRTQQEDSAVYLCASQARYKQAPLHFGNGTRLTVT.

This clonotype has only a few counts. The V and J genes are TRBV27 and TRBJ1-1; 9 nucleotides line up with TRBD1. Germline-derived CDR1 and CDR2 are MNHEY and SMNVEV (reference sequence). The CDR3 covers 16 residues. V dropped 4 bases and J dropped 5; count of bases not matched to a gene: 11. The CDR3 is CASSSRTGAEMTEAFF. The CDR3 DNA reads TGTGCCAGCAGTTCTAGGACAGGGGCTGAGATGACTGAAGCTTTCTTT.

The rearrangement links TRBV19 to TRBJ1-5, with D possibly matching TRBD1 (6 bases). This CDR3 has 13 residues. V was pared by 5 bases and J by 7 bases, with 12 bases between. Germline CDR1 reads LNHDA; CDR2 reads SQIVND (reference sequence). CDR3 amino acids: CASSDRPSQPQHF. The CDR3 bases are TGTGCCAGTAGTGACAGGCCATCCCAGCCCCAGCATTTT.

The sample holds many counts of this clonotype. CDR3 DNA sequence: TGCGCCAGCAGCCAAGATTTCACTAGCGGGGGCACAGATACGCAGTATTTT. Translation gives CASSQDFTSGGTDTQYF. The chain couples TRBV4-1 to TRBJ2-3; 10 positions agree with TRBD2. V gave up 0 bases and J gave up 1 base; unmatched junction bases: 4. Germline assignment: CDR1 MGHRA and CDR2 YSYEKL. This CDR3 has 17 residues.

The chain is built from TRBV5-6 and TRBJ2-3; 7 positions agree with TRBD1. Germline CDR1 and CDR2: SGHDT and YYEEEE. Trimming removed 3 bases from V and 1 base from J; junction bases left unmatched: 5. The length of the CDR3 is 15 residues. CDR3 nucleotides: TGTGCCAGCAGCTCGGACAGGACTCGCACAGATACGCAGTATTTT. Amino acid sequence: CASSSDRTRTDTQYF.

V gene TRBV4-3 combines with J gene TRBJ2-1; D is undetermined. V lost 4 bases and J lost 6, with 16 bases in between. The CDR3 length is 15 residues. The V gene's germline CDR1 is LGHNA and CDR2 YSLEER. The CDR3 DNA is TGCGCCAGCAGCCCGTCCTTTCGGTGGGGCAATGAGCAGTTCTTC. Translated: CASSPSFRWGNEQFF.